The text below deals with one TCR beta chain. This CDR3 has 15 residues. The germline gives CDR1 SNHLY, CDR2 FYNNEI. Trimming removed 1 base from V and 2 bases from J, with 12 bases in between. This sample stems from a study of patients and donors after allogeneic stem cell transplantation. TCRdb reprocessed the RT-PCR reads with MiXCR, giving one entry per CDR3 protein. The repertoire holds roughly 940,000 distinct CDR3 sequences, with 15% to 20% as singletons. This clonotype was obtained from a human donor who was either an allogeneic HSCT recipient or a stem cell or donor lymphocyte infusion donor (not recorded which). It is not recorded whose cells these are; they may come from a transplant donor. Material for sequencing was blood, either unsorted or a sorted T cell fraction (not recorded which). The rearrangement uses TRBV2 and TRBJ2-7; a weak D match, TRBD2 (6 bases). Written as DNA, the CDR3 is TGTGCCAGCAGTGAAGTTAGCGGTACCACCTACGAGCAGTACTTC. Protein: CASSEVSGTTYEQYF.